This T cell receptor beta chain came from a study of shared T cell receptors in the human thymus. Germline loops: CDR1 KGHSH, CDR2 LQKENI. The CDR3 runs 16 residues. V shed 1 base, J shed 6 bases, and the junction held 6 bases outside the gene matches. Clones were sequenced by immunoSEQ multiplex PCR, and TCRdb holds only the in-frame ones, with some missing. The sample has hundreds of thousands of clones, over 75% seen once. This sample also belongs to another study, concerning human thymus T cells. This second study says: Healthy Finnish infants having corrective surgery for congenital heart defects served as donors. Resections removed during corrective heart surgery provided the thymus tissue used. Apparent skewing of V and J gene usage characterized both thymic and blood repertoires. Thymic repertoires of unrelated individuals were reported in related research to overlap highly.

The chain carries TRBV18 and TRBJ2-2; 9 bases line up with TRBD2. This sequence originates from a boy in the first two years of life with a congenital heart defect. Sequences were obtained from thymocytes. Written as DNA, the CDR3 is TGTGCCAGCTCACCACGGGCCAGCGGGAGGCCCGGGGAGCTGTTTTTT. It encodes CASSPRASGRPGELFF.